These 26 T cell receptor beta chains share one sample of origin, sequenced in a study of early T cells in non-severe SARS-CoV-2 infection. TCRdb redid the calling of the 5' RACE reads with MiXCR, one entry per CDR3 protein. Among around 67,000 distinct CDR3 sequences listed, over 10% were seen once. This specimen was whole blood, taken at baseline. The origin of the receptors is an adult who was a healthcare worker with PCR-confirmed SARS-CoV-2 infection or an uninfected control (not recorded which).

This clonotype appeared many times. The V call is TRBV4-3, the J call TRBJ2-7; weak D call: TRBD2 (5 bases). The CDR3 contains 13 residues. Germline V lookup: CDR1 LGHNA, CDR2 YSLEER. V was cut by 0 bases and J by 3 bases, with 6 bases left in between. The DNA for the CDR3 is TGCGCCAGCAGCCAAGACCGGGGCTACGAGCAGTACTTC. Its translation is CASSQDRGYEQYF.

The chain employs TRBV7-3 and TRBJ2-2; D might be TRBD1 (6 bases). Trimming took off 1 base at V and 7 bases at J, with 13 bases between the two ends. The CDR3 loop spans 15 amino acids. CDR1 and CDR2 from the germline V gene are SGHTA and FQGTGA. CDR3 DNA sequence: TGTGCCAGCAGCTTAAAGCCAGGGGTTATCGGGGAGCTGTTTTTT. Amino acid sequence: CASSLKPGVIGELFF.

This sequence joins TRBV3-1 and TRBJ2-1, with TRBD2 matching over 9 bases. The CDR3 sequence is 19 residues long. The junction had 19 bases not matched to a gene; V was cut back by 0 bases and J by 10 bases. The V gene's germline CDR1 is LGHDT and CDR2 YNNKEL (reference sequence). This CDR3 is CASSQDGALTGLAGGEQFF. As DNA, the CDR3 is TGTGCCAGCAGCCAAGATGGGGCCTTGACGGGACTAGCAGGCGGAGAGCAGTTCTTC.

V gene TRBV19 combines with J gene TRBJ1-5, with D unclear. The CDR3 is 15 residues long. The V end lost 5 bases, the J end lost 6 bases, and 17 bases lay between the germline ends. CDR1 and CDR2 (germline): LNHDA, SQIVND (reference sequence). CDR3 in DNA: TGTGCCAGTAGTTACCCTGGGAGTTGGGGTCAGCCCCAGCATTTT. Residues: CASSYPGSWGQPQHF.

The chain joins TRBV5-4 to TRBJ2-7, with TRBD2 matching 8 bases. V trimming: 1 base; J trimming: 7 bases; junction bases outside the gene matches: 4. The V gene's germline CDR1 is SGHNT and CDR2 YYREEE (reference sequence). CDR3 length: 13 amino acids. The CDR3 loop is CASSLQLAEEQYF. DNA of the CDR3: TGTGCCAGCAGCTTGCAACTAGCGGAAGAGCAGTACTTC.

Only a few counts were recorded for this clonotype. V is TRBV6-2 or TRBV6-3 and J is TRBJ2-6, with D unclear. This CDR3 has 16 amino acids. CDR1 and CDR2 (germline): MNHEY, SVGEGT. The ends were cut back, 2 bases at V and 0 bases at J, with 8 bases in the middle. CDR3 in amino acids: CASSYPMSSGANVLTF. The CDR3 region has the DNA TGTGCCAGCAGTTACCCGATGAGCTCTGGGGCCAACGTCCTGACTTTC.

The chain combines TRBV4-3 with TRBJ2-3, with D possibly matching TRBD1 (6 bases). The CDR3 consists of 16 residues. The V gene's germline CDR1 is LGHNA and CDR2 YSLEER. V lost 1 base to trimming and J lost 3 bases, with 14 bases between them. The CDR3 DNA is TGCGCCAGCAGCCAAGTCAAGGGGGATCCTACAGATACGCAGTATTTT. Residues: CASSQVKGDPTDTQYF.

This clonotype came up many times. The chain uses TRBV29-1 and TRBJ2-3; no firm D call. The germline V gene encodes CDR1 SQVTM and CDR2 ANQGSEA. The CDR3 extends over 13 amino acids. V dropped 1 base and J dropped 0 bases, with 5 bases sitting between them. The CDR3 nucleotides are TGCAGCGTTGAAGTCGACAGCACAGATACGCAGTATTTT. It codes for CSVEVDSTDTQYF.

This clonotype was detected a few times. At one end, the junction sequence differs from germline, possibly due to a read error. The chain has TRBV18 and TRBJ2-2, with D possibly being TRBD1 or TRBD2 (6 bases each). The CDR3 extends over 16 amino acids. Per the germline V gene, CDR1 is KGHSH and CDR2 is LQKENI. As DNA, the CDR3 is TGTGCCAGCTCACCACTTGCCCGGAGGGACACCGGGGAGCAGTTTTTT. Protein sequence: CASSPLARRDTGEQFF.

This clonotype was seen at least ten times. CDR3 sequence reads: CASRGGNTEAFF. CDR3 DNA sequence: TGTGCCAGCAGAGGAGGGAACACTGAAGCTTTCTTT. This chain joins TRBV3-1 and TRBJ1-1; no clear D. V dropped 6 bases and J dropped 1 base, with 6 bases sitting between them. This CDR3 comprises 12 residues. Germline-derived CDR1 and CDR2 are LGHDT and YNNKEL (reference sequence).

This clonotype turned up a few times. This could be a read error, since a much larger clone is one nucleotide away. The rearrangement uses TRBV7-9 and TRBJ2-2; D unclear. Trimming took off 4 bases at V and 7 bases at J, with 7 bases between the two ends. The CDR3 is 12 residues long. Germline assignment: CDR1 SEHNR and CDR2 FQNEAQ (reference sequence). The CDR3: CASSSYGGELFF. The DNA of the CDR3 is TGTGCCAGCAGCTCCTATGGCGGGGAGCTGTTTTTT.

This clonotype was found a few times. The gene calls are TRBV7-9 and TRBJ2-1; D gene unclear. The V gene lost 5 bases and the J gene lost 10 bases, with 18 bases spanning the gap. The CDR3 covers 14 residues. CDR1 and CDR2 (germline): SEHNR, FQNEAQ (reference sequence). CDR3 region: CASSMAWADHEQFF. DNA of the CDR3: TGTGCCAGCAGCATGGCTTGGGCCGATCACGAGCAGTTCTTC.

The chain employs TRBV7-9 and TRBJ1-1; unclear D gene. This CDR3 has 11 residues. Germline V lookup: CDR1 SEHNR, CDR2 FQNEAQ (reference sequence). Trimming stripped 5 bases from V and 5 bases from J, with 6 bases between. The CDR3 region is CASSKGTEAFF. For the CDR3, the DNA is TGTGCCAGCAGCAAGGGAACTGAAGCTTTCTTT.

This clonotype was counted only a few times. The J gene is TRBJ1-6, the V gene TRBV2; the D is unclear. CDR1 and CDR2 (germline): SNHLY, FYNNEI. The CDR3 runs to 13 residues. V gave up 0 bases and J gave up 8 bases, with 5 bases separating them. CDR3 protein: CASSEAEDSPLHF. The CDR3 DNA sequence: TGTGCCAGCAGTGAAGCGGAGGATTCACCCCTCCACTTT.

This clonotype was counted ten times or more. The CDR3 sequence is CASRGAGDTQYF. In nucleotides, the CDR3 is TGTGCCAGCAGGGGAGCGGGAGATACGCAGTATTTT. This sequence joins TRBV7-2 and TRBJ2-3; possibly TRBD2 for D (6 bases). CDR1 is SGHTA and CDR2 is FQGNSA in the germline V gene. V was clipped by 6 bases and J by 5 bases, with 9 bases between them. The CDR3 spans 12 residues.

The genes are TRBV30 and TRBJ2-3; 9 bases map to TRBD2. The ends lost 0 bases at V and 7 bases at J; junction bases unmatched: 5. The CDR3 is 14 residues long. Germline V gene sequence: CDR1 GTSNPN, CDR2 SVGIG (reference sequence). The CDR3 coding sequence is TGTGCCTGGAGTGTATCTAGCGGGGTAAATACGCAGTATTTT. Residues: CAWSVSSGVNTQYF.

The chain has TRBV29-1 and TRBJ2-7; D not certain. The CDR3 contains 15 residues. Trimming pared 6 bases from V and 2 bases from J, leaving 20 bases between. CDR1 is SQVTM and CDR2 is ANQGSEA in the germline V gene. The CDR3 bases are TGCAGCGTCGCCGAAGATTTTGGACCAGCCTACGAGCAGTACTTC. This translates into CSVAEDFGPAYEQYF.

CDR3 nucleotides: TGTGCCAGCAGCTTCGTACAGGGTTCTGGCTACACCTTC. It is translated as CASSFVQGSGYTF. The chain joins TRBV7-2 to TRBJ1-2; TRBD1 might be the D (6 bases). Trimming stripped 3 bases from V and 7 bases from J, with 12 bases between. This CDR3 is 13 amino acids long. CDR1 SGHTA and CDR2 FQGNSA come from the germline V gene.

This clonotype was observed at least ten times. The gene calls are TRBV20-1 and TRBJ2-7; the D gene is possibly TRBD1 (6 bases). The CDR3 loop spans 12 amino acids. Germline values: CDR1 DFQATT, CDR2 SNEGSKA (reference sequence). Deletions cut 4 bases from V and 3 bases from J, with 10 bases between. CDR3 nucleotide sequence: TGCAGTGCTACGGAACAGGGCTACGAGCAGTACTTC. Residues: CSATEQGYEQYF.

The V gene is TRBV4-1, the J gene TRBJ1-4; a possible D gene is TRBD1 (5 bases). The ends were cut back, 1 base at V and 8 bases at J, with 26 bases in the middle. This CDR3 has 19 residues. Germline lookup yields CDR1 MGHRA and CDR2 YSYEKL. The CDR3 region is CASSQVFRKKQGPGEKLFF. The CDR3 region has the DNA TGCGCCAGCAGCCAAGTTTTCAGGAAAAAGCAGGGACCCGGGGAAAAACTGTTTTTT.

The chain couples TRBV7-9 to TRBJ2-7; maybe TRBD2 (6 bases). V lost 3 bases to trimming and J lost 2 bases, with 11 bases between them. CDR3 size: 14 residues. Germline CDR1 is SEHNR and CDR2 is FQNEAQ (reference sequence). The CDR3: CASSFQGGTYEQYF. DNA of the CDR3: TGTGCCAGCAGCTTCCAGGGAGGCACCTACGAGCAGTACTTC. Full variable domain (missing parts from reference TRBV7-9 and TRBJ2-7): DTGVSQNPRHKITKRGQNVTFRCDPISEHNRLYWYRQTLGQGPEFLTYFQNEAQLEKSRLLSDRFSAERPKGSFSTLEIQRTEQGDSAMYLCASSFQGGTYEQYFGPGTRLTVT.

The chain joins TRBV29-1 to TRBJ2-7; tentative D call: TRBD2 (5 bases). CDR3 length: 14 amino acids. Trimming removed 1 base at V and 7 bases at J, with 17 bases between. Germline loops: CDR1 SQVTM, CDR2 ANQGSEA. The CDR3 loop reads CSVEVQRSIGEQYF. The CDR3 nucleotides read TGCAGCGTTGAAGTCCAGCGGAGTATAGGGGAGCAGTACTTC.

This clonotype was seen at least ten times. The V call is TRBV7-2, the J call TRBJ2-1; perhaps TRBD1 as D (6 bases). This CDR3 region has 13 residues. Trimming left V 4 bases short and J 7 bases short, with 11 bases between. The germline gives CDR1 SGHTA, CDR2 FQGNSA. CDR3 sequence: CASSSATGNEQFF. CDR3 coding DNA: TGTGCCAGCAGCTCCGCGACAGGTAATGAGCAGTTCTTC.

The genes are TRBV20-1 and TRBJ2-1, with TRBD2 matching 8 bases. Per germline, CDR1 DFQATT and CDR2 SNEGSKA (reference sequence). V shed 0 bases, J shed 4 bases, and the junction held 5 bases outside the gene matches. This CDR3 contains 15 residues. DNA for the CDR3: TGCAGTGCTAGAGATCTCGAGCGGGAGTACAATGAGCAGTTCTTC. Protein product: CSARDLEREYNEQFF.

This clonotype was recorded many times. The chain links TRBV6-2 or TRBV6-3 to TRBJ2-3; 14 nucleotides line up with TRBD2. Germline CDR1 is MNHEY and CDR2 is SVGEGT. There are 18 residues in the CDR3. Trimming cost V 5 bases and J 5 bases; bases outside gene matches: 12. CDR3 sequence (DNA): TGTGCCAGCAGTACCCCCCTGACTAGCGGGAGGGATGGAGATACGCAGTATTTT. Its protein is CASSTPLTSGRDGDTQYF.

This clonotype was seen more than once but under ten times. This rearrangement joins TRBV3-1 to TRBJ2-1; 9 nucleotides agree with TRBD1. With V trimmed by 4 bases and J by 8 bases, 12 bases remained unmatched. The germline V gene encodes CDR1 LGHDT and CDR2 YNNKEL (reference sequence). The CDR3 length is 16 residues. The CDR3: CASSRGQGYVGYEQFF. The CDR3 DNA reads TGTGCCAGCAGCCGAGGACAGGGGTACGTGGGATATGAGCAGTTCTTC.